This T cell receptor (beta chain) originates from a study of blood T cell repertoires in COVID-19 (dated by TCRdb to 2018 to 2021). At the level of the whole study: Samples from collaborators originated in the United States, Italy and Spain and spanned both the acute and convalescent phases of COVID-19. The prospective study material was composed of cDNA or gDNA derived from T cells, B-cell-depleted T cells, or PBMCs. Subjects who had been exposed to COVID-19, were actively infected with it, or had recovered from it provided the deeply sampled blood TCRbeta repertoires that made up the dataset. The repertoires were released in a freely available public database intended as a resource for research on the immune response to SARS-CoV-2. Samples were obtained from the ongoing ImmuneRACE study (first 160 participants) and from over 1,000 subjects provided by 6 global collaborators. The sample metadata nearly always contained a de-identified subject ID, COVID-19 status, age in years and sex. Where HLA class I and class II types were available, the types were taken from metadata supplied by the sample provider, not from assay-based typing.

Broader findings and caveats from the paper: Clinical and demographic metadata were provided uncurated, with the amount varying by source and participant.

This clone was recorded a few times. The clone's antigen remains unknown. One base away there is no much larger clone; base qualities are not given. TCRbeta CDR3 regions were amplified from genomic DNA by means of the immunoSEQ Assay, a bias-controlled multiplex PCR. On the authors' methods: Nucleated cell counts per sample were estimated from amplification of reference gene primers within the assay. To quantify the absolute abundance of each unique TCRbeta CDR3 rearrangement, sequence reads were collapsed and filtered. Productive Simpson clonality was computed per sample as the square root of Simpson's diversity index over productive rearrangements. TCRdb mirrors the immuneACCESS table, restricted to in-frame sequences. Some clones are absent from its copies; in checked studies, under half trace to an unresolved V gene, and the reason for the others is unknown. The V and J calls and the clone size are those of that table, but D and trimming were determined from the DNA. For this sample there are about 310,000 clones; around 87% appear just once. The ten largest clones capture 1% of the sample.

The collaborating institutions used their own protocols to collect whole blood in K2EDTA tubes. For TCRbeta analysis, collaborators shipped samples as frozen whole blood, isolated PBMCs, or DNA extracted from either of those sample types. The receptor comes from a man aged 50 or older with active or convalescent COVID-19. Sequenced: peripheral blood.

The DNA sequence is TGTGCCACCAGCTTTGGCAGGGTGGCCAACCGATACACTGAAGCTTTCTTT. Translated, it reads CATSFGRVANRYTEAFF. The rearranged chain carries TRBV15 and TRBJ1-1; the D gene is possibly TRBD1, with 5 bases matching. Trimming costs V 5 bases and J 3 bases, and their ends lie 22 bases apart. Looking up the germline V gene (reference sequence) yields CDR1 LNHNV and CDR2 YYDKDF. Including cysteine and phenylalanine, the CDR3 has 17 amino acids. The kept DNA is CDR3 alone, 51 bases in frame from the first base.